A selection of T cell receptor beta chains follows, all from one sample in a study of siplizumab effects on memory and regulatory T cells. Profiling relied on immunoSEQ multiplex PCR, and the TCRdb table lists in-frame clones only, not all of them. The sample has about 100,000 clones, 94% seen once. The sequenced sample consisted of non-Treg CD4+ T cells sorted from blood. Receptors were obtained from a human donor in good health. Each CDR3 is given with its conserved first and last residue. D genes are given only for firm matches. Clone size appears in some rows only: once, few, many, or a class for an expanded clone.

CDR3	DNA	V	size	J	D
CASSDFQGAQPQHF	TGTGCCAGCAGTGACTTCCAGGGGGCCCAGCCCCAGCATTTT	TRBV6-4	once	TRBJ1-5	TRBD1
CASSRNPRQGEAKNIQYF	TGCGCCAGCAGCCGAAATCCCCGGCAGGGGGAAGCCAAAAACATTCAGTACTTC	TRBV4-1	-	TRBJ2-4	TRBD1
CASSLGRGGTVNIQYF	TGTGCCAGCAGCTTGGGGAGGGGAGGGACGGTAAACATTCAGTACTTC	TRBV11-2	-	TRBJ2-4	TRBD2
CASSGTGSTDTQYF	TGCGCCAGCAGTGGGACAGGGAGCACAGATACGCAGTATTTT	TRBV10-1	-	TRBJ2-3	TRBD1
CASSSSDRDNEQFF	-	TRBV6-6	-	TRBJ2-1	-
CATSPGRSGNTIYF	TGTGCCACCAGCCCAGGGAGATCTGGAAACACCATATATTTT	TRBV15	-	TRBJ1-3	-
CASSESRDRVLNTEAFF	TGTGCCAGCAGCGAAAGCCGGGACAGGGTTTTGAACACTGAAGCTTTCTTT	TRBV14	-	TRBJ1-1	TRBD1
CASSQEGRPDGYTF	TGTGCCAGCAGCCAAGAGGGACGGCCTGATGGCTACACCTTC	TRBV4-2	-	TRBJ1-2	-
CASREKGQPSYEQYF	TGCGCCAGCAGAGAGAAGGGTCAGCCGAGCTACGAGCAGTACTTC	TRBV10-2	-	TRBJ2-7	-
CASNLNGRGGTEAFF	TGTGCCAGCAATCTAAATGGCAGGGGTGGAACTGAAGCTTTCTTT	TRBV2	few	TRBJ1-1	-
CASSKSGTSGRADPDTQYF	TGTGCCAGTAGTAAATCCGGGACTAGCGGGAGGGCCGACCCAGATACGCAGTATTTT	TRBV19	-	TRBJ2-3	TRBD2
CASMSPGQGDSGANVLTF	TGTGCCAGCATGTCACCGGGACAGGGGGATTCTGGGGCCAACGTCCTGACTTTC	TRBV7-8	once	TRBJ2-6	TRBD1
CASSIAGFTYGYTF	TGTGCCAGCAGCATAGCAGGGTTTACCTATGGCTACACCTTC	TRBV28	-	TRBJ1-2	-
CASSTTGGADTEAFF	TGTGCCAGTAGTACCACAGGGGGCGCCGACACTGAAGCTTTCTTT	TRBV19	-	TRBJ1-1	TRBD1
CASSLGTSGRGETQYF	TGTGCCAGCAGCTTAGGGACTAGCGGGCGGGGAGAGACCCAGTACTTC	TRBV7-3	-	TRBJ2-5	TRBD2
CAWSNRILSGYTF	TGTGCCTGGAGTAACAGGATCCTAAGTGGCTACACCTTC	TRBV30	-	TRBJ1-2	-
CASSKKKGNEQFF	TGTGCCAGTAGTAAAAAAAAAGGTAATGAGCAGTTCTTC	TRBV19	-	TRBJ2-1	-
CASSSGQGFNYEQYF	TGTGCCAGCAGCTCGGGACAGGGGTTTAATTACGAGCAGTACTTC	TRBV7-2	-	TRBJ2-7	TRBD1
CASSRTRQDRTYEQYF	TGTGCCAGCAGCCGAACCCGACAGGATCGCACCTACGAGCAGTACTTC	TRBV5-6	once	TRBJ2-7	-
CASSLSPDRAYEQYF	TGTGCCAGCAGCTTAAGTCCGGACAGGGCTTACGAGCAGTACTTC	TRBV7-8	-	TRBJ2-7	TRBD1
CASSIDRYQPQHF	TGTGCCAGTAGTATAGACAGGTATCAGCCCCAGCATTTT	TRBV19	-	TRBJ1-5	-
CASSIDQRSMNTEAFF	TGTGCCAGTAGTATAGATCAGAGATCTATGAACACTGAAGCTTTCTTT	TRBV19	-	TRBJ1-1	-
CAISESQEGEQYF	TGTGCCATCAGTGAGTCGCAGGAGGGCGAGCAGTACTTC	TRBV6-5	-	TRBJ2-7	-
CASSPSTDTQYF	TGTGCCAGCTCACCTAGCACAGATACGCAGTATTTT	TRBV18	once	TRBJ2-3	-
CSVGRNEKLFF	TGCAGCGTTGGGCGCAATGAAAAACTGTTTTTT	TRBV29-1	-	TRBJ1-4	-
CASSSGALSTDTQYF	TGTGCCAGCAGCTCCGGGGCACTTAGCACAGATACGCAGTATTTT	TRBV7-9	-	TRBJ2-3	-
CASPPSGGPRGVTQYF	TGTGCCAGCCCACCTAGCGGGGGGCCCCGAGGCGTTACGCAGTATTTT	TRBV28	-	TRBJ2-3	TRBD2
CASSPLGWGGTSSGNTIYF	TGTGCCAGCAGCCCCCTAGGATGGGGGGGCACCAGCTCTGGAAACACCATATATTTT	TRBV7-9	once	TRBJ1-3	-
CASSLTGSAEAFF	TGTGCCAGCAGTTTGACAGGGTCTGCTGAAGCTTTCTTT	TRBV6-6	-	TRBJ1-1	TRBD1
CARWTGGYF	TGTGCCAGGTGGACGGGAGGGTACTTC	TRBV2	-	TRBJ2-7	TRBD2
CASSPPEDRATEAFF	TGTGCCAGCTCACCACCGGAGGACAGGGCCACTGAAGCTTTCTTT	TRBV18	-	TRBJ1-1	TRBD1
CASSEPGTEEAFF	TGTGCCAGCAGTGAGCCTGGGACAGAGGAAGCTTTCTTT	TRBV6-1	-	TRBJ1-1	TRBD1
CAISESLPGSTGTDTQYF	TGTGCCATCAGTGAGTCGTTACCCGGCTCAACCGGCACAGATACGCAGTATTTT	TRBV10-3	-	TRBJ2-3	-
CASSELSSLRSGNTIYF	TGTGCCAGCAGTGAACTGTCGTCTTTGCGCTCTGGAAACACCATATATTTT	TRBV6-1	once	TRBJ1-3	-
CAWTRGVSYEQYF	TGTGCCTGGACCCGGGGCGTCTCCTACGAGCAGTACTTC	TRBV30	-	TRBJ2-7	-
CASSSGGQGVDEQFF	TGCGCCAGCAGTAGTGGGGGACAGGGGGTGGATGAGCAGTTCTTC	TRBV10-1	-	TRBJ2-1	TRBD1
CAIREGLADPGGFF	TGTGCCATCAGGGAGGGCCTAGCGGACCCCGGTGGGTTCTTC	TRBV10-3	-	TRBJ2-1	TRBD2
CSVRPRGDTGELFF	TGCAGCGTGAGGCCCAGGGGGGACACCGGGGAGCTGTTTTTT	TRBV29-1	-	TRBJ2-2	-
CASSPRDRISYEQYF	TGTGCCAGCAGCCCCCGGGACAGGATTTCCTACGAGCAGTACTTC	TRBV5-4	once	TRBJ2-7	TRBD1
CASSPTGANTGELFF	TGTGCCAGCTCACCTACAGGGGCGAACACCGGGGAGCTGTTTTTT	TRBV18	-	TRBJ2-2	TRBD1
CASSLIAPPEKQYF	TGTGCCAGCAGCCTCATAGCGCCCCCGGAGAAGCAGTACTTC	TRBV5-4	-	TRBJ2-7	-
CATRQGVSDTQYF	TGTGCTACCCGGCAGGGGGTATCAGATACGCAGTATTTT	TRBV6-6	-	TRBJ2-3	TRBD1
CASSLKSGQGYVGYTF	TGTGCCAGCAGCTTAAAGTCCGGACAGGGATACGTTGGCTACACCTTC	TRBV7-9	once	TRBJ1-2	TRBD1
CASSVGHRYDEQFF	TGTGCCAGCAGCGTGGGGCATCGGTACGATGAGCAGTTCTTC	TRBV9	-	TRBJ2-1	-
CASSRDREGHAFF	TGTGCCAGCAGCCGGGACAGGGAGGGGCATGCTTTCTTT	TRBV5-6	-	TRBJ1-1	TRBD1
CASSKTGANYGYTF	TGTGCCAGCAGCAAAACAGGGGCTAACTATGGCTACACCTTC	TRBV6-6	-	TRBJ1-2	TRBD1
CASSSTSGRHNEQFF	TGTGCCAGCAGCTCGACTAGCGGGAGACACAATGAGCAGTTCTTC	TRBV7-3	-	TRBJ2-1	TRBD2
CASSPGLAGPGDTQYF	TGTGCCAGCAGCCCGGGACTAGCGGGACCGGGAGATACGCAGTATTTT	TRBV28	-	TRBJ2-3	TRBD2
CSVRMEVLAGVVGKNIQYF	TGCAGCGTGCGAATGGAGGTTCTAGCGGGAGTTGTTGGCAAAAACATTCAGTACTTC	TRBV29-1	-	TRBJ2-4	TRBD2
CASRIDLGSYNSPLHF	TGTGCCAGCAGAATAGACCTTGGCTCCTATAATTCACCCCTCCACTTT	TRBV27	-	TRBJ1-6	-
CASSLAPGTGVRYEQYF	TGTGCCAGCAGCTTAGCTCCCGGGACAGGGGTTAGGTACGAGCAGTACTTC	TRBV11-3	-	TRBJ2-7	TRBD1
CASSLLLAGGPAADTQYF	TGTGCCAGCAGCTTGCTACTAGCGGGAGGGCCCGCCGCAGATACGCAGTATTTT	TRBV5-6	once	TRBJ2-3	TRBD2
CASSPTREYGYTF	TGTGCCAGCAGCCCTACCAGGGAATATGGCTACACCTTC	TRBV13	few	TRBJ1-2	-
CAISPDRSAYEQYF	TGTGCCATCAGTCCGGACAGGTCTGCCTACGAGCAGTACTTC	TRBV10-3	-	TRBJ2-7	TRBD1
CATTQREWQYF	TGTGCCACCACCCAGCGGGAGTGGCAGTACTTC	TRBV15	-	TRBJ2-7	TRBD2
CASTPGQGEWGAKNIQYF	TGTGCCAGTACCCCGGGACAGGGGGAATGGGGAGCCAAAAACATTCAGTACTTC	TRBV19	-	TRBJ2-4	TRBD1
CASSLTGGAEEQYF	TGTGCCAGCAGCTTAACCGGCGGGGCGGAGGAGCAGTACTTC	TRBV7-9	-	TRBJ2-7	-
CASSPGTAPSTDTQYF	TGTGCCAGCAGCCCTGGGACTGCCCCTAGCACAGATACGCAGTATTTT	TRBV9	-	TRBJ2-3	-